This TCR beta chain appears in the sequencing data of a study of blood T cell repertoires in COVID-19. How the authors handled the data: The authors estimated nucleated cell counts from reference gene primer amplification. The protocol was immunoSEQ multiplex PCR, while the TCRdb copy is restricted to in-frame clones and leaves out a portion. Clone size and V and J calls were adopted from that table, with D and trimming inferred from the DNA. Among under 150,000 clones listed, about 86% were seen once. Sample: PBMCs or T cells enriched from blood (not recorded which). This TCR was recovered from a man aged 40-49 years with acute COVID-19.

The CDR3 DNA sequence: TGTGCCAGCAGCGTGGGACTCTCCGGGGATGAAAAACTGTTTTTT. This codes for CASSVGLSGDEKLFF. V and J are TRBV9 and TRBJ1-4; perhaps TRBD1 as D (5 bases). The CDR3 length is 15 residues. V lost 2 bases and J 6 bases, leaving 14 bases between the germline ends. From germline, CDR1 is SGDLS and CDR2 YYNGEE. The whole variable domain, filled in from reference TRBV9 and TRBJ1-4, reads DSGVTQTPKHLITATGQRVTLRCSPRSGDLSVYWYQQSLDQGLQFLIQYYNGEERAKGNILERFSAQQFPDLHSELNLSSLELGDSALYFCASSVGLSGDEKLFFGSGTQLSVL.